The rows below give T cell receptor beta chains drawn from one sample of a study of blood T cell repertoires in COVID-19. Measured with immunoSEQ multiplex PCR; TCRdb has only the in-frame clones, and not every one. The data show under 150,000 clones, over 80% seen once. Sequenced material: peripheral blood. The receptors come from a man aged 35-49 years with active or convalescent COVID-19. Both conserved end residues are part of each CDR3. Each record gives: clone size, D gene, J gene, V gene, CDR3 protein, CDR3 DNA. The D gene is left open where the match is weak. Size is omitted from some rows. Given values are once, few, many or a class for expanded clones.

- | TRBD1 | TRBJ2-5 | TRBV6-5 | CASSPDRERLVTQYF | TGTGCCAGCAGCCCCGACAGGGAAAGATTGGTGACCCAGTACTTC
once | TRBD2 | TRBJ2-7 | TRBV5-1 | CASSLGTLAGETNKRRYEQYF | TGCGCCAGCAGCTTGGGAACTCTAGCGGGGGAGACCAATAAAAGACGATACGAGCAGTACTTC
- | TRBD2 | TRBJ2-7 | TRBV3-1/TRBV3-2 | CASRGGKTYEQYF | TGTGCCAGCCGGGGGGGTAAAACCTACGAGCAGTACTTC
once | - | TRBJ2-5 | TRBV6-6 | CASRQGQETQYF | TGTGCCAGCCGGCAGGGGCAAGAGACCCAGTACTTC
- | - | TRBJ2-1 | TRBV6-5 | CASSPRGSSYNEQFF | TGTGCCAGCAGCCCCCGCGGAAGCTCCTACAATGAGCAGTTCTTC
- | - | TRBJ2-7 | TRBV6-5 | CAIYSGAQGRNEQYF | TGTGCCATCTACTCGGGCGCCCAGGGGCGGAACGAGCAGTACTTC
- | - | TRBJ2-2 | TRBV7-9 | CASSRTGNTGELFF | TGTGCCAGCAGCCGGACTGGAAACACCGGGGAGCTGTTTTTT
- | - | TRBJ2-5 | TRBV6-5 | CASRINTGTQYF | TGTGCCAGCAGAATCAACACAGGGACCCAGTACTTC
- | - | TRBJ2-1 | TRBV13 | CASSLGLGGSYNEQFF | TGTGCCAGCAGCTTGGGGTTAGGGGGCTCCTACAATGAGCAGTTCTTC
- | - | TRBJ1-6 | TRBV6-5 | CASRLESSYNSPLHF | TGTGCCAGCCGACTTGAGAGCTCCTATAATTCACCCCTCCACTTT
- | - | TRBJ2-3 | TRBV6-1 | CASSEEEGSADTQYF | TGTGCCAGCAGTGAAGAGGAGGGATCTGCAGATACGCAGTATTTT
- | TRBD2 | TRBJ2-3 | TRBV7-3 | CASSLQGLAKRDTQYF | TGTGCCAGCAGCCTCCAGGGACTAGCGAAGAGGGATACGCAGTATTTT
- | TRBD1 | TRBJ2-5 | TRBV7-3 | CASSTTGGQETQYF | TGTGCCAGCAGCACGACAGGGGGACAAGAGACCCAGTACTTC
- | - | TRBJ1-1 | TRBV6-1 | CASRLELNTEAFF | TGTGCCAGCAGGCTCGAACTAAACACTGAAGCTTTCTTT
- | - | TRBJ2-1 | TRBV7-9 | CASSLARSGVSYNEQFF | TGTGCCAGCAGCTTAGCGCGGTCGGGGGTCTCCTACAATGAGCAGTTCTTC
- | - | TRBJ2-5 | TRBV7-9 | CASSLESTGYSQETQYF | TGTGCCAGCAGCTTAGAAAGTACGGGGTATTCGCAAGAGACCCAGTACTTC